This T cell receptor (beta chain) was found in a study of blood T cell repertoires in COVID-19. Background on the study: Acute and convalescent COVID-19 specimens originated in the United States, Italy and Spain.

CDR1 is SGHNT and CDR2 is YYREEE in the germline V gene (reference sequence). This CDR3 is 18 amino acids long. V shed 0 bases, J shed 0 bases, and the junction held 8 bases outside the gene matches. In the original analysis: Amplification of reference gene primers provided the estimated nucleated cell counts. TCRdb's table, derived via immunoSEQ multiplex PCR, lists solely in-frame clones and lacks some. That table gives V, J and clone size, and the DNA gave D and trimming. The table records around 130,000 clones, under 90% of them present only once. The sequence was collected from a woman in her seventies with acute or convalescent COVID-19. V gene TRBV5-4 combines with J gene TRBJ1-3; 8 bases fit TRBD1. Sequenced input: peripheral blood. CDR3 sequence reads: CASSLVPGGSVSGNTIYF. The DNA for the CDR3 is TGTGCCAGCAGCTTGGTTCCAGGGGGCTCCGTCTCTGGAAACACCATATATTTT.